This T cell receptor beta chain was sequenced in a study of CD8 T cells in Susac syndrome. The V end was cut by 0 bases, the J end by 1 base, with 10 bases between. From germline, CDR1 is SGHRS and CDR2 YFSETQ. The CDR3 extends over 15 amino acids. Random-hexamer reverse transcription was applied to roughly 0.5 to 1 ug RNA. TCRdb fed the immunoSEQ multiplex PCR reads into MiXCR, producing one record per CDR3 protein. Of 400,000 to 550,000 distinct CDR3 sequences in the sample, around 85% were seen once. The chain joins TRBV5-1 to TRBJ1-1; D gene unclear. Specimen: CD8+ T cells from PBMCs. This receptor was obtained from a human donor with multiple sclerosis. CDR3 coding DNA: TGCGCCAGCAGCTTGGTCGGGCAGAAGAACACTGAAGCTTTCTTT. Protein sequence: CASSLVGQKNTEAFF.